Given below is one TCR beta chain in context. The genes are named according to mouse. These data belong to a study of tissue T cells after allogeneic stem cell transplantation. Data came from immunoSEQ multiplex PCR; TCRdb stores just in-frame clones and leaves some out. Of tens of thousands of clones listed, 72% are singletons. Sequencing was done on a sample of spleen. This TCR was recovered from a female BALB/c mouse in good health. This strain has MHC haplotype H2-d.

The CDR3 spells CASGDGTGGSYEQYF. The CDR3 DNA, read in part, is TGTGCCAGCGGTGACGGGACTGGGGGCTCCTATGAACAGTAC. The genes are TRBV13-2 and TRBJ2-7; 11 bases are shared with TRBD2. From the germline J gene comes the end of the CDR3, since the read stops 1 residue before it. Germline V gene lookup returns CDR1 NNHNN and CDR2 SYGAGS (reference sequence). The V gene end was trimmed by 2 bases and the J gene end by 0 bases; junction bases not matched to a gene: 1. CDR3 size: 15 residues.